Below, 7 T cell receptor beta chains from the same sample are listed, as sequenced in a study of cytomegalovirus exposure and HLA in healthy donors. The PCR had 60 Vbeta and 13 Jbeta primers. Produced via immunoSEQ multiplex PCR; TCRdb's table is partial and in-frame only. The sample holds tens of thousands of clones. Sequenced: PBMCs. The receptors here all came from a female donor in good health and CMV-seronegative.

The chain carries TRBV30 and TRBJ2-2, with 8 bases that match TRBD1. This CDR3 is built from 13 residues. CDR1 and CDR2 from the germline V gene are GTSNPN and SVGIG (reference sequence). V lost 5 bases and J lost 7; bases outside the gene matches: 6. This CDR3 reads CAWEDRAGGELFF. CDR3 coding DNA: TGTGCCTGGGAGGACAGGGCTGGCGGGGAGCTGTTTTTT.

The chain joins TRBV6-1 to TRBJ2-7; 10 nucleotides match TRBD1. The CDR3 is 14 residues long. CDR1 MNHNS and CDR2 SASEGT come from the germline V gene. With 5 bases clipped from V and 3 bases from J, the junction kept 4 bases outside the gene matches. CDR3 sequence reads: CASSLRDRGYEQYF. Here the CDR3 DNA reads TGTGCCAGCAGTCTTCGGGACAGGGGCTACGAGCAGTACTTC.

V is TRBV7-2 and J is TRBJ1-3; perhaps TRBD1 as D (6 bases). The V end was cut by 3 bases, the J end by 6 bases, with 12 bases between. The CDR3 is 14 amino acids. CDR1 and CDR2 from the germline V gene are SGHTA and FQGNSA. The CDR3 is CASSFLGQINTIYF. The DNA of the CDR3 is TGTGCCAGCAGCTTCCTAGGACAGATAAACACCATATATTTT.

The chain is built from TRBV7-3 and TRBJ2-1; the match to TRBD2 covers 12 bases. Per the germline V gene, CDR1 is SGHTA and CDR2 is FQGTGA. The junction had 3 bases not matched to a gene; V was cut back by 2 bases and J by 7 bases. The CDR3 is 15 residues long. The CDR3 nucleotides read TGTGCCAGCAGCTTACGACTAGCGGGAGTTAATGAGCAGTTCTTC. It specifies CASSLRLAGVNEQFF. The entire variable domain, with the rest obtained from reference TRBV7-3 and TRBJ2-1, is as follows: GAGVSQTPSNKVTEKGKYVELRCDPISGHTALYWYRQSLGQGPEFLIYFQGTGAADDSGLPNDRFFAVRPEGSVSTLKIQRTERGDSAVYLCASSLRLAGVNEQFFGPGTRLTVL.

This chain links TRBV19 with TRBJ1-5; 9 bases agree with TRBD1. V dropped 5 bases and J dropped 6; count of bases not matched to a gene: 11. The CDR3 consists of 16 residues. Germline CDR1 is LNHDA and CDR2 is SQIVND (reference sequence). The CDR3 DNA reads TGTGCCAGTAGTTTATACCTAGGACAGGGGCCTCAGCCCCAGCATTTT. The encoded protein is CASSLYLGQGPQPQHF.

V gene TRBV9 combines with J gene TRBJ1-4, with 7 bases fitting TRBD1. V shed 2 bases and J 8 bases; nucleotides not matched to a gene: 6. Germline V CDR1 and CDR2: SGDLS, YYNGEE. CDR3 length equals 14 residues. CDR3 protein: CASSVTGVSEKLFF. The CDR3 DNA follows: TGTGCCAGCAGCGTTACAGGGGTGTCAGAAAAACTGTTTTTT.

The V call is TRBV5-1, the J call TRBJ1-2; D possibly corresponds to TRBD1 (6 bases). The CDR3 totals 13 residues. With 5 bases removed from V and 3 bases from J, the gap between germline ends came to 11 bases. Germline V gene lookup returns CDR1 SGHRS and CDR2 YFSETQ. CDR3 in amino acids: CASSLQGDYGYTF. The CDR3 nucleotides are TGCGCCAGCAGTCTACAGGGCGACTATGGCTACACCTTC.